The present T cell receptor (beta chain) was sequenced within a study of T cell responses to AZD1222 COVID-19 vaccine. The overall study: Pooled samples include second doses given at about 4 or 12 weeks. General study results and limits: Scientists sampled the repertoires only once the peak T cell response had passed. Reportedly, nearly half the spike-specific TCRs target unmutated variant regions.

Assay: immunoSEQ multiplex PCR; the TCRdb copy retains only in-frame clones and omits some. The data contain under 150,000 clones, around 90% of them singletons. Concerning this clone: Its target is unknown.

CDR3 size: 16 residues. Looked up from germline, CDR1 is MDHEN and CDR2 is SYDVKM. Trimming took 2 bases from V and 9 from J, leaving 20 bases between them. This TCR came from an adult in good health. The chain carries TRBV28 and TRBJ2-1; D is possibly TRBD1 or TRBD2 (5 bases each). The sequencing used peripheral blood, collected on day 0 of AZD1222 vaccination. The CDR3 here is CASSLPGTARGGEQFF. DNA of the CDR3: TGTGCCAGCAGTTTACCGGGGACGGCCCGTGGCGGTGAGCAGTTCTTC.